Presented here are 9 T cell receptor beta chains from one specimen sequenced in a study of graft-versus-host responses after intestinal transplantation. TCRdb's table, derived via immunoSEQ multiplex PCR, lists solely in-frame clones and lacks some. Here the sample spans roughly 70,000 clones, 92% being singletons. The material was bone marrow, obtained approximately 100 weeks after intestinal transplantation. Receptors originate from a human patient who received an intestinal transplant, so some T cells may come from the graft donor.

This chain uses TRBV27 with TRBJ1-2, with 9 bases fitting TRBD1. Germline CDR1 and CDR2: MNHEY and SMNVEV (reference sequence). With 1 base clipped from V and 2 bases from J, the junction kept 8 bases outside the gene matches. This CDR3 has 17 residues. The CDR3 DNA reads TGTGCCAGCAGTTTATTTCACAGGGGGCAAGAGAACTATGGCTACACCTTC. Its translation: CASSLFHRGQENYGYTF.

The rearrangement uses TRBV28 and TRBJ1-3, with unresolved D. Germline V gene data show CDR1 as MDHEN and CDR2 as SYDVKM. The CDR3 is made up of 13 amino acids. Trimming stripped 2 bases from V and 8 bases from J, with 10 bases between. The CDR3 region is CASSLPGRDTIYF. In DNA form, the CDR3 reads TGTGCCAGCAGTTTACCGGGGAGGGACACCATATATTTT.

The V gene is TRBV7-9, the J gene TRBJ2-4; tentative D call: TRBD2 (5 bases). From germline, CDR1 is SEHNR and CDR2 FQNEAQ (reference sequence). This CDR3 has 11 amino acids. Trimming cost V 5 bases and J 10 bases, with 9 bases left between them. The CDR3 DNA reads as TGTGCCAGCAGCCCTCCGGGGATTCAGTACTTC. Translation: CASSPPGIQYF. Full variable domain (outside the CDR3, taken from reference TRBV7-9 and TRBJ2-4): DTGVSQNPRHKITKRGQNVTFRCDPISEHNRLYWYRQTLGQGPEFLTYFQNEAQLEKSRLLSDRFSAERPKGSFSTLEIQRTEQGDSAMYLCASSPPGIQYFGAGTRLSVL.

The chain links TRBV4-2 to TRBJ2-7; maybe TRBD1 (5 bases). Trimming took 0 bases from V and 0 from J, leaving 9 bases between them. Per the germline V gene, CDR1 is LGHNA and CDR2 is YNFKEQ. This CDR3 has 15 residues. Here the CDR3 DNA reads TGTGCCAGCAGCCAAGAACAGGAGTCCTCCTACGAGCAGTACTTC. Translated, it gives CASSQEQESSYEQYF.

V is TRBV5-4 and J is TRBJ2-3; 11 bases align to TRBD2. This CDR3 is 16 amino acids long. Germline lookup yields CDR1 SGHNT and CDR2 YYREEE (reference sequence). V trimming: 1 base; J trimming: 1 base; junction bases outside the gene matches: 2. The CDR3 spells CASSLFSGGGTDTQYF. In DNA form, the CDR3 reads TGTGCCAGCAGCTTGTTTAGCGGGGGGGGCACAGATACGCAGTATTTT. The variable domain in full, with the rest retrieved from reference TRBV5-4 and TRBJ2-3, is ETGVTQSPTHLIKTRGQQVTLRCSSQSGHNTVSWYQQALGQGPQFIFQYYREEENGRGNFPPRFSGLQFPNYSSELNVNALELDDSALYLCASSLFSGGGTDTQYFGPGTRLTVL.

This chain joins TRBV27 and TRBJ1-1; D ambiguous. The germline V and J ends were trimmed by 3 bases and 2 bases, with 13 bases remaining between them. The CDR3 length is 15 residues. From germline, CDR1 is MNHEY and CDR2 SMNVEV (reference sequence). This chain's CDR3 is CASSLVPGSNTEAFF. The CDR3 DNA follows: TGTGCCAGCAGTTTGGTCCCGGGTTCAAACACTGAAGCTTTCTTT.

The J gene is TRBJ2-5, the V gene TRBV20-1; D uncertain. Deletions cut 5 bases from V and 5 bases from J, with 9 bases between. Germline CDR1 reads DFQATT; CDR2 reads SNEGSKA (reference sequence). This CDR3 is 11 amino acids long. Written as DNA, the CDR3 is TGCAGTGCTCCCTCCGGCGAGACCCAGTACTTC. Translation: CSAPSGETQYF.

The genes are TRBV2 and TRBJ1-5; D ambiguous. V was pared by 6 bases and J by 4 bases, with 10 bases between. The CDR3 spans 13 residues. Per the germline V gene, CDR1 is SNHLY and CDR2 is FYNNEI. CDR3 sequence reads: CASSGQANQPQHF. CDR3 in DNA: TGTGCCAGCAGCGGGCAGGCTAATCAGCCCCAGCATTTT.

The chain is built from TRBV11-2 and TRBJ2-7; D unresolved. Trimming cost V 4 bases and J 1 base, with 5 bases left between them. The CDR3 consists of 12 residues. Germline loops: CDR1 SGHAT, CDR2 FQNNGV. Here the CDR3 DNA reads TGTGCCAGCAGCTCCGATTCCTACGAGCAGTACTTC. This sequence encodes CASSSDSYEQYF.